This T cell receptor (beta chain) was sequenced in a study of control samples from healthy donors and cancer patients. Produced via immunoSEQ multiplex PCR; TCRdb's table is partial and in-frame only. The table lists approximately 120,000 clones, roughly 87% of them singletons. Germline V gene sequence: CDR1 SGHRS, CDR2 YFSETQ. Trimming removed 0 bases at V and 4 bases at J, with 10 bases between. This CDR3 has 14 amino acids. This clonotype was obtained from a man between 35 and 55 years old in good health. J is TRBJ1-2 and V is TRBV5-1; no clear D. Sequencing was performed on blood. The CDR3 nucleotides are TGCGCCAGCAGCTTGGTCGCGGGAAGCTATGGCTACACCTTC. Residues: CASSLVAGSYGYTF.